These 27 T cell receptor beta chains were sequenced from one sample in a study of OX40 agonist ivuxolimab in advanced cancers. Sequencing used immunoSEQ multiplex PCR; TCRdb keeps in-frame clones, though not all of them. The sample yields fewer than 65,000 clones, around 90% seen once. This specimen was CD4+ or CD8+ T cells sorted from blood, taken in a trial of the OX40 agonist ivuxolimab. These receptor sequences come from an adult with an advanced solid tumor such as melanoma, head and neck, liver or kidney cancer.

This clone was found once. The rearrangement uses TRBV9 and TRBJ2-2, with 10 bases matching TRBD1. In germline, CDR1 is SGDLS, CDR2 YYNGEE. Unmatched junction bases numbered 8, after V lost 4 bases and J lost 5 bases. CDR3 size: 16 residues. The CDR3 nucleotides are TGTGCCAGCAGCTGGGGGACAGGGGCTAAGACCGGGGAGCTGTTTTTT. It yields the protein CASSWGTGAKTGELFF. Full variable domain (rest looked up from reference TRBV9 and TRBJ2-2): DSGVTQTPKHLITATGQRVTLRCSPRSGDLSVYWYQQSLDQGLQFLIQYYNGEERAKGNILERFSAQQFPDLHSELNLSSLELGDSALYFCASSWGTGAKTGELFFGEGSRLTVL.

The chain joins TRBV28 to TRBJ2-5, with D perhaps TRBD1 (5 bases). Germline CDR1 reads MDHEN; CDR2 reads SYDVKM. The germline V and J ends were trimmed by 5 bases and 4 bases, with 8 bases remaining between them. There are 12 residues in the CDR3. The CDR3 loop is CASSPGRETQYF. CDR3 nucleotides: TGTGCCAGCAGTCCAGGGCGAGAGACCCAGTACTTC.

The rearrangement uses TRBV2 and TRBJ2-3; no reliable D call. Germline V gene sequence: CDR1 SNHLY, CDR2 FYNNEI. Trimming cost V 3 bases and J 4 bases, with 5 bases left between them. The CDR3 length is 12 residues. Written as DNA, the CDR3 is TGTGCCAGCAGTGACGGCCCAGATACGCAGTATTTT. This translates into CASSDGPDTQYF.

The chain employs TRBV5-1 and TRBJ2-5; a weak D match, TRBD1 (6 bases). Per germline, CDR1 SGHRS and CDR2 YFSETQ. The CDR3 loop spans 14 amino acids. Trimming took off 1 base at V and 3 bases at J, with 10 bases between the two ends. CDR3 sequence: CASSLPAGEETQYF. As DNA, the CDR3 is TGCGCCAGCAGCTTGCCGGCAGGGGAAGAGACCCAGTACTTC.

The genes are TRBV7-9 and TRBJ2-1, with D perhaps matching TRBD2 (5 bases). The CDR3 consists of 12 residues. Germline V CDR1 and CDR2: SEHNR, FQNEAQ (reference sequence). With 5 bases removed from V and 7 bases from J, the gap between germline ends came to 9 bases. This CDR3 reads CASSRTRNEQFF. CDR3 sequence (DNA): TGTGCCAGCAGCCGAACTAGAAATGAGCAGTTCTTC.

The rearrangement uses TRBV11-2 and TRBJ2-7; D unresolved. The germline V gene has CDR1 SGHAT and CDR2 FQNNGV. The CDR3 has 13 amino acids. V dropped 4 bases and J dropped 3 bases, with 10 bases sitting between them. This chain's CDR3 is CASSSIRLYEQYF. The CDR3 DNA reads as TGTGCCAGCAGCTCTATACGCCTCTACGAGCAGTACTTC.

This rearrangement joins TRBV15 to TRBJ2-5; D gene unclear. Germline lookup yields CDR1 LNHNV and CDR2 YYDKDF (reference sequence). Trimming took 0 bases from V and 5 from J, leaving 7 bases between them. The CDR3 totals 13 residues. CDR3 in DNA: TGTGCCACCAGCAGAGATGGGTTGGAGACCCAGTACTTC. Its translation: CATSRDGLETQYF.

The chain joins TRBV6-1 to TRBJ1-1; weak D call: TRBD1 (5 bases). This CDR3 is built from 15 residues. CDR1 MNHNS and CDR2 SASEGT come from the germline V gene. V gave up 2 bases and J gave up 3 bases, with 13 bases separating them. The CDR3 DNA reads TGTGCCAGCAGTGAACTTTCTGGGGGGGACACTGAAGCTTTCTTT. This gives the protein CASSELSGGDTEAFF.

This rearrangement joins TRBV28 to TRBJ1-4; no firm D call. The CDR3 contains 12 residues. The germline gives CDR1 MDHEN, CDR2 SYDVKM. Deletions cut 8 bases from V and 5 bases from J, with 9 bases between. The CDR3 DNA reads as TGTGCCAGCTCGGAGAGGAATGAAAAACTGTTTTTT. Residues: CASSERNEKLFF.

The chain uses TRBV2 and TRBJ2-3, with 8 bases matching TRBD1. Trimming took 10 bases from V and 0 from J; bases not matched to a gene: 6. The CDR3 is made up of 14 amino acids. Germline loops: CDR1 SNHLY, CDR2 FYNNEI. DNA of the CDR3: TGTGCCACCCGGGACAGGCCTAGCACAGATACGCAGTATTTT. Translated, it gives CATRDRPSTDTQYF.

The chain is built from TRBV11-3 and TRBJ2-4; D not resolved. Looked up from germline, CDR1 is SGHNT and CDR2 is YENEEA. Trimming cost V 5 bases and J 2 bases, with 19 bases left between them. The length of the CDR3 is 17 residues. The CDR3 DNA is TGTGCCAGCAGCCCAGGCGGACCCCTCACATCCAAAAACATTCAGTACTTC. This gives the protein CASSPGGPLTSKNIQYF.

This clone was counted a few times. Here the CDR3 reads CASRDPRDPRTYNEQFF. The DNA for the CDR3 is TGTGCCAGCAGGGATCCCCGAGACCCCAGGACCTACAATGAGCAGTTCTTC. This chain connects TRBV27 to TRBJ2-1, with unresolved D. The germline V gene has CDR1 MNHEY and CDR2 SMNVEV (reference sequence). This CDR3 comprises 17 residues. The V gene lost 6 bases and the J gene lost 2 bases, with 20 bases spanning the gap.

The chain combines TRBV6-6 with TRBJ2-7; TRBD1 matches at 8 bases. Germline CDR1 reads MNHNY; CDR2 reads SVGAGI (reference sequence). This CDR3 spans 16 amino acids. Germline trimming cut 5 bases from V and 0 bases from J; bases unmatched to any gene: 9. CDR3 protein: CASSPHAGGASYEQYF. CDR3 nucleotides: TGTGCCAGCAGTCCCCACGCAGGGGGCGCCTCCTACGAGCAGTACTTC.

V is TRBV10-3 and J is TRBJ2-7; 8 bases are a match to TRBD1. V was pared by 10 bases and J by 7 bases, with 12 bases of the junction left unmatched. CDR1 is ENHRY, CDR2 SYGVKD, per germline. This CDR3 spans 13 amino acids. The CDR3 nucleotides read TGTGCCACACAGACAGGGGACCGCTTGGAGCAGTACTTC. It translates to CATQTGDRLEQYF.

With regard to this clone: The junction and the germline gene differ at one end; a read error may be behind it. The chain links TRBV7-7 to TRBJ2-5, with TRBD1 identical over 7 bases. TRBJ2-7 explains the end of the DNA better; the J call may be wrong. The CDR3 spans 14 residues. Germline V CDR1 and CDR2: SSHAT, FNYEAQ (reference sequence). In DNA, the CDR3 is TGTGCTAGCAGCCCGGACAGGCAGTCCTACGAGCAGTACTTC. Protein product: CASSPDRQSYEQYF.

This rearrangement joins TRBV9 to TRBJ2-3; D possibly uses TRBD1 or TRBD2 (6 bases each). CDR1 and CDR2 (germline): SGDLS, YYNGEE. The CDR3 extends over 16 amino acids. Trimming removed 5 bases from V and 1 base from J, with 17 bases in between. For the CDR3, the DNA is TGTGCCAGCAGGAGGCCACAGGGAGGATGCACAGATACGCAGTATTTT. Translated: CASRRPQGGCTDTQYF.

The V and J genes are TRBV5-1 and TRBJ2-3, with a possible D match to TRBD2 (5 bases). Trimming took 5 bases from V and 2 from J, leaving 15 bases between them. Germline CDR1 and CDR2: SGHRS and YFSETQ. The CDR3 totals 15 residues. CDR3 coding DNA: TGCGCCAGCAGGCGTACCCTTAGCGCCACAGATACGCAGTATTTT. It is translated as CASRRTLSATDTQYF.

The chain carries TRBV28 and TRBJ1-2, with 11 positions matching TRBD1. Germline V gene sequence: CDR1 MDHEN, CDR2 SYDVKM. The CDR3 is 17 residues long. Trimming at V came to 3 bases and at J to 7 bases, leaving 13 bases not matched to a gene. In DNA, the CDR3 is TGTGCCAGCAGTTTGACCGGGACAGGGGGGTTAGTGAGTGGCTACACCTTC. This encodes CASSLTGTGGLVSGYTF.

V and J are TRBV6-5 and TRBJ1-1, with 9 bases matching TRBD1. The germline V gene has CDR1 MNHEY and CDR2 SVGAGI. The V segment lost 5 bases and the J segment 5 bases; nucleotides outside the gene matches: 9. The CDR3 covers 15 residues. CDR3 in DNA: TGTGCCAGCAGTCCAGGGACAGGGTTAGAGACTGAAGCTTTCTTT. Translation gives CASSPGTGLETEAFF.

The rearrangement links TRBV30 to TRBJ2-1, with 8 bases aligning to TRBD1. The CDR3 has 15 residues. Germline trimming cut 2 bases from V and 10 bases from J; bases unmatched to any gene: 13. The germline V gene has CDR1 GTSNPN and CDR2 SVGIG (reference sequence). As DNA, the CDR3 is TGTGCCTGGAGTCGACCGGGACAGGTCCTCTGGGAGCAGTTCTTC. This gives the protein CAWSRPGQVLWEQFF.

The chain recombines TRBV10-3 with TRBJ2-7, with TRBD1 matching over 9 bases. The CDR3 has 14 residues. Germline CDR1 is ENHRY and CDR2 is SYGVKD. J lost 6 bases, V lost 6 bases, and 9 bases had no gene match. The CDR3 loop reads CAISPTGGMSEQYF. The CDR3 DNA is TGTGCCATCAGCCCGACAGGGGGAATGTCCGAGCAGTACTTC.

As DNA, the CDR3 is TGTGCCAGCAGGGGACAGGGGGACACCGGGGAGCTGTTTTTT. It specifies CASRGQGDTGELFF. V is TRBV2 and J is TRBJ2-2; TRBD1 agrees at 11 bases. The CDR3 totals 14 residues. From germline, CDR1 is SNHLY and CDR2 FYNNEI. The junction had 0 bases not matched to a gene; V was cut back by 6 bases and J by 3 bases.

This clone was counted a single time. CDR3: CASSSIYEQYF. DNA of the CDR3: TGTGCCAGCAGCTCTATCTACGAGCAGTACTTC. The chain carries TRBV2 and TRBJ2-7, with no clear D. V lost 6 bases to trimming and J lost 3 bases, with 6 bases between them. Germline V lookup: CDR1 SNHLY, CDR2 FYNNEI. The CDR3 is 11 amino acids.

The rearrangement uses TRBV19 and TRBJ2-3; 10 nucleotides match TRBD2. J gave up 6 bases and V 3 bases, and 9 bases lay outside the gene matches. The germline V gene encodes CDR1 LNHDA and CDR2 SQIVND (reference sequence). This CDR3 contains 16 residues. CDR3 residues: CASSISASGSSDTQYF. The DNA for the CDR3 is TGTGCCAGTAGTATCTCTGCTAGCGGGAGCTCCGATACGCAGTATTTT.

The gene calls are TRBV28 and TRBJ1-5; D gene uncertain. Germline assignment: CDR1 MDHEN and CDR2 SYDVKM. This CDR3 has 14 residues. The ends were cut back, 6 bases at V and 2 bases at J, with 11 bases in the middle. The CDR3 sequence: CASRMEYGNQPQHF. The DNA for the CDR3 is TGTGCCAGCAGGATGGAGTATGGCAATCAGCCCCAGCATTTT.

This chain links TRBV30 with TRBJ2-1, with TRBD1 matching over 8 bases. CDR1 and CDR2 from the germline V gene are GTSNPN and SVGIG (reference sequence). V trimming: 5 bases; J trimming: 5 bases; junction bases outside the gene matches: 11. This CDR3 spans 15 amino acids. DNA for the CDR3: TGTGCCTGGGGGCCAAAGGGACAGGCTGACAATGAGCAGTTCTTC. It is translated as CAWGPKGQADNEQFF.

The V and J genes are TRBV6-1 and TRBJ2-5; 7 positions match TRBD2. The CDR3 runs to 15 residues. The germline V gene has CDR1 MNHNS and CDR2 SASEGT. V lost 6 bases to trimming and J lost 4 bases; unmatched junction nucleotides: 11. The CDR3 reads CASSSSGPRGETQYF. As DNA, the CDR3 is TGTGCCAGCAGCTCTAGCGGCCCTAGGGGAGAGACCCAGTACTTC.